This T cell receptor (beta chain) was recovered during a study of tumor-infiltrating lymphocytes in primary liver carcinoma. About the research overall: With diameters of roughly 4 to 10 cm, tumors were stage T1-T3 N0M0. Productive TCRbeta read counts per sample ran from roughly 3.7 to 6.8 million and were similar across tissue types.

Without any cell sorting, roughly 20-30 mg of bulk tissue yielded co-extracted RNA and DNA. Turning to this clonotype: The junction departs from germline at one end; a sequencing error may be responsible.

The input was 500 ng total RNA; TCR beta cDNA was made from it with a constant-region primer. TCR beta libraries came from three nested multiplex PCR rounds using slightly modified ARM-PCR. One entry per CDR3 protein, called by TCRdb with MiXCR from the multiplex PCR reads. The sample carries some 120,000 distinct CDR3 sequences, 50% to 65% recorded once. This sequence was found in a woman in her fifties or sixties with primary liver carcinoma and hepatitis B virus infection. Specimen: liver tumor tissue from sampling region 1. Subset of the sample: tumor region T1, superior pole.

The CDR3 DNA sequence: TGCGCCGGCCGAACCGAGGACAGGGTCGCTGAAACTTTCTTT. It is translated as CAGRTEDRVAETFF. This chain uses TRBV4-1 with TRBJ1-1, with 8 bases fitting TRBD1. Per germline, CDR1 MGHRA and CDR2 YSYEKL. CDR3 size: 14 residues.